This is a list of T cell receptor beta chains from one sample in a study of T cell responses to AZD1222 COVID-19 vaccine. Some clones are missing from TCRdb's copy, which holds only in-frame ones; the method was immunoSEQ multiplex PCR. This repertoire shows 160,000 or so clones, roughly nine tenths found once; its top ten account for approximately 1.9%. This specimen consisted of peripheral blood, obtained on day 0 of AZD1222 vaccination. These receptors all stem from an adult in good health. CDR3s include the opening cysteine and the closing phenylalanine or tryptophan. A D gene is named only where the DNA matches it firmly. Some rows have no size entry. The others give once, few or many, or a class for an expanded clone.

DNA: TGTGCCAGCAGCCGAACTAGCGGGAGTTCCAACGAGCAGTACTTC
CDR3: CASSRTSGSSNEQYF
D: TRBD2
V: TRBV5-6
J: TRBJ2-7
size: once

DNA: TGTGCCAGTAGTACGGGACAGTTCATTAATCAGCCCCAGCATTTT
CDR3: CASSTGQFINQPQHF
D: TRBD1
V: TRBV19
J: TRBJ1-5
size: few

DNA: TGTGCCAGCATACCATCGTTCTGCAATCAGCCCCAGCATTTT
CDR3: CASIPSFCNQPQHF
D: .
V: TRBV25-1
J: TRBJ1-5
size: .

DNA: TGTGCCAGCAGCCAAGAGTCCCGCGTGGTGGCAGCAACTAATGAAAAACTGTTTTTT
CDR3: CASSQESRVVAATNEKLFF
D: .
V: TRBV3-1/TRBV3-2
J: TRBJ1-4
size: once

DNA: TGTGCCAGCAGCTCCCCCGAAGGGCCAGTCTATGGCTACACCTTC
CDR3: CASSSPEGPVYGYTF
D: .
V: TRBV7-2
J: TRBJ1-2
size: .

DNA: TGTGCCAGTAGTATAACGGGACAGGGGGCTTGGACTGAAGCTTTCTTT
CDR3: CASSITGQGAWTEAFF
D: TRBD1
V: TRBV19
J: TRBJ1-1
size: .

DNA: TGTGCCAGCAGACAAACGACAGGAATACTCTATGGCTACACCTTC
CDR3: CASRQTTGILYGYTF
D: .
V: TRBV28
J: TRBJ1-2
size: few

DNA: TGTGCCAGCAGCACCTCATTTGCGGTTCCCACTTCACCCCTCCACTTT
CDR3: CASSTSFAVPTSPLHF
D: .
V: TRBV7-2
J: TRBJ1-6
size: .

DNA: TGTGCCAGCAGTTTATCCCCTTCACTAGCGGGGGAGCCCAATGAGCAGTTCTTC
CDR3: CASSLSPSLAGEPNEQFF
D: TRBD2
V: TRBV27
J: TRBJ2-1
size: .

DNA: TGTGCCTCAGTCCGGGACAGGGGTGTCAATGAGCAGTTCTTC
CDR3: CASVRDRGVNEQFF
D: TRBD1
V: TRBV30
J: TRBJ2-1
size: .

DNA: TGTGCCAGTAGTACCTTGACTAGCGGGAGCTCCTACAATGAGCAGTTCTTC
CDR3: CASSTLTSGSSYNEQFF
D: TRBD2
V: TRBV19
J: TRBJ2-1
size: .

DNA: TGTGCCAGCAGCTTATCGGGACAGACCTCAAATTCACCCCTCCACTTT
CDR3: CASSLSGQTSNSPLHF
D: TRBD1
V: TRBV7-2
J: TRBJ1-6
size: .

DNA: TGTGCCAGCAGTTTATCAGCGTTGTTGGTCATGGGAGACTACGAGCAGTACTTC
CDR3: CASSLSALLVMGDYEQYF
D: .
V: TRBV28
J: TRBJ2-7
size: .

DNA: TGTGCCAGCAGTTTACAGAGCGAAAAACTGTTTTTT
CDR3: CASSLQSEKLFF
D: .
V: TRBV12-3/TRBV12-4
J: TRBJ1-4
size: .

DNA: TGCAGTGCTAGTGGTGGTAGCAATCAGCCCCAGCATTTT
CDR3: CSASGGSNQPQHF
D: .
V: TRBV20-1
J: TRBJ1-5
size: once

DNA: TGTGCCAGCAGCCCGAAGCAGGAGTATGGCTACACCTTC
CDR3: CASSPKQEYGYTF
D: .
V: TRBV5-4
J: TRBJ1-2
size: .

DNA: TGTGCCAGTAGTATACTAACTGGGGGGCAGTTCTTC
CDR3: CASSILTGGQFF
D: .
V: TRBV19
J: TRBJ2-1
size: .

DNA: TGTGCCAGCAGCCTCCTCGAGCAGTACTTC
CDR3: CASSLLEQYF
D: .
V: TRBV7-9
J: TRBJ2-7
size: .

DNA: TGTGCAAGTCGCTTAGCGGGGAGGGAAAATGAGCAGTTCTTC
CDR3: CASRLAGRENEQFF
D: .
V: TRBV12-2
J: TRBJ2-1
size: .

DNA: TGTGCCAGCAGCTCGTCCTCGTACGGCTACACCTTC
CDR3: CASSSSSYGYTF
D: .
V: TRBV12-3/TRBV12-4
J: TRBJ1-2
size: .

DNA: TGTGCCAGCAGCTTAGTCTTTGCGGGGCACGTCTTC
CDR3: CASSLVFAGHVF
D: .
V: TRBV7-8
J: TRBJ2-1
size: once

DNA: TGTGCCAGCAGTTTAGGCGGACAGGGAAAACTGTTTTTT
CDR3: CASSLGGQGKLFF
D: TRBD1
V: TRBV12-3/TRBV12-4
J: TRBJ1-4
size: .

DNA: TGTGCCAGCAGTCCACGCCTTCGGGGACGGTTCTTC
CDR3: CASSPRLRGRFF
D: .
V: TRBV28
J: TRBJ2-1
size: .

DNA: TGTGCCAGTAGTACAACACTACTTAGCACAGATACGCAGTATTTT
CDR3: CASSTTLLSTDTQYF
D: .
V: TRBV19
J: TRBJ2-3
size: .

DNA: TGTGCCAGCAGCATAAGACAGGGAGGCACGGGGGAGACCCAGTACTTC
CDR3: CASSIRQGGTGETQYF
D: .
V: TRBV5-5
J: TRBJ2-5
size: .

DNA: TGTGCCAGCAGTTACGCATCTAGCGGCTCCTACAATGAGCAGTTCTTC
CDR3: CASSYASSGSYNEQFF
D: TRBD2
V: TRBV6-5
J: TRBJ2-1
size: .

DNA: TGCGCCAGCCGCACGCCCCAGGGGAAGAGTACTGAAGCTTTCTTT
CDR3: CASRTPQGKSTEAFF
D: .
V: TRBV5-1
J: TRBJ1-1
size: .

DNA: TGTGCCAGCAGTTTACAGCCCGGGTCCTTCCCACCCCTCCACTTT
CDR3: CASSLQPGSFPPLHF
D: .
V: TRBV28
J: TRBJ1-6
size: .

DNA: TGTGCCTGGACGATCCGTTCGGAGACTGAAGCTTTCTTT
CDR3: CAWTIRSETEAFF
D: .
V: TRBV30
J: TRBJ1-1
size: .

DNA: TGTGCCAGCAGCTTGGCCCGACGGGGCTACGAGCAGTACTTC
CDR3: CASSLARRGYEQYF
D: .
V: TRBV5-4
J: TRBJ2-7
size: once

DNA: TGTGCCAGTAGTAGCCCAGGGGGGAAAGAGACCCAGTACTTC
CDR3: CASSSPGGKETQYF
D: .
V: TRBV19
J: TRBJ2-5
size: .

DNA: TGTGCCAGCAGTAACGGGACCGCTTTGGCCATTCAGTACTTC
CDR3: CASSNGTALAIQYF
D: .
V: TRBV9
J: TRBJ2-4
size: .

DNA: TGTGCCAGCAGTTACTCGAGGGGGAACACTGAAGCTTTCTTT
CDR3: CASSYSRGNTEAFF
D: .
V: TRBV6-5
J: TRBJ1-1
size: few

DNA: TGTGCCAGCAGCCCCGGCGGGGGGAGAAGTGGCTACACCTTC
CDR3: CASSPGGGRSGYTF
D: .
V: TRBV9
J: TRBJ1-2
size: .

DNA: TGCGCCAGCAGCCAAGTTCAGGGGGAGGAAAAACTGTTTTTT
CDR3: CASSQVQGEEKLFF
D: TRBD1
V: TRBV4-1
J: TRBJ1-4
size: .

DNA: TGCGCCAGCAGCCAAGATCCTGGCAGGGGGTTTGATGGCTACACCTTC
CDR3: CASSQDPGRGFDGYTF
D: TRBD1
V: TRBV4-3
J: TRBJ1-2
size: .

DNA: TGTGCCAGCAGCAGGGGCACAGATACGCAGTATTTT
CDR3: CASSRGTDTQYF
D: .
V: TRBV6-5
J: TRBJ2-3
size: .

DNA: TGTGCCACCTCCGGCAGGGGACCTTATGGCTACACCTTC
CDR3: CATSGRGPYGYTF
D: .
V: TRBV28
J: TRBJ1-2
size: .

DNA: TGTGCCAGCAGTTTAAGGGGATACCCTAATTCACCCCTCCACTTT
CDR3: CASSLRGYPNSPLHF
D: .
V: TRBV27
J: TRBJ1-6
size: .

DNA: TGTGCCAGCAGTTTACCACTTGGACAGCCCCAGCATTTT
CDR3: CASSLPLGQPQHF
D: .
V: TRBV28
J: TRBJ1-5
size: .

DNA: TGTGCCAGCAGTTTGAAAGGGAGGGATCAGCCCCAGCATTTT
CDR3: CASSLKGRDQPQHF
D: .
V: TRBV27
J: TRBJ1-5
size: .

DNA: TGCAGCGTTGAGGGGGGCGCGGACACCGGGGAGCTGTTTTTT
CDR3: CSVEGGADTGELFF
D: .
V: TRBV29-1
J: TRBJ2-2
size: .

DNA: TGTGCCTGGAGTGGGAGGCAGCACACTGAAGCTTTCTTT
CDR3: CAWSGRQHTEAFF
D: .
V: TRBV30
J: TRBJ1-1
size: few

DNA: TGTGCCAGCAGTGTTACCGACAGGGGGCACACAGATACGCAGTATTTT
CDR3: CASSVTDRGHTDTQYF
D: TRBD1
V: TRBV25-1
J: TRBJ2-3
size: .

DNA: TGTGCCAGCAGTGAAGTGGGGGCAGAGACCCAGTACTTC
CDR3: CASSEVGAETQYF
D: .
V: TRBV6-1
J: TRBJ2-5
size: .

DNA: TGTGCCAGCAGGGACGTTGGGGGAGATGATTTCTTT
CDR3: CASRDVGGDDFF
D: .
V: TRBV28
J: TRBJ1-1
size: .

DNA: TGTGCCAGCAGCCAGACAGGGGGTAGCAATCAGCCCCAGCATTTT
CDR3: CASSQTGGSNQPQHF
D: TRBD1
V: TRBV3-1/TRBV3-2
J: TRBJ1-5
size: once

DNA: TGTGCCAGCAGCTCCTTTGGGGAATACAATGAGCAGTTCTTC
CDR3: CASSSFGEYNEQFF
D: .
V: TRBV7-2
J: TRBJ2-1
size: .

DNA: TGTGCCACCAGTGAATCTTACGGGACAAGCTATGGCTACACCTTC
CDR3: CATSESYGTSYGYTF
D: .
V: TRBV24-1
J: TRBJ1-2
size: .

DNA: TGTGCCAGCAGTTTATACTCCCTGGGGGACACTGAAGCTTTCTTT
CDR3: CASSLYSLGDTEAFF
D: .
V: TRBV28
J: TRBJ1-1
size: .

DNA: TGTGCCAGTAGTATGAGGACGTTCGGGAACTATGGCTACACCTTC
CDR3: CASSMRTFGNYGYTF
D: .
V: TRBV19
J: TRBJ1-2
size: .

DNA: TGTGCCAGCAGCTTAGTAATGACATCGAACACCGGGGAGCTGTTTTTT
CDR3: CASSLVMTSNTGELFF
D: .
V: TRBV7-2
J: TRBJ2-2
size: .

DNA: TGTGCCAGCAGCCCGGGGAGGGGGGCTCTTAGCAATGAGCAGTTCTTC
CDR3: CASSPGRGALSNEQFF
D: .
V: TRBV3-1/TRBV3-2
J: TRBJ2-1
size: few

DNA: TGTGCCAGCAGTGTCTTAATTGAGCAGTTCTTC
CDR3: CASSVLIEQFF
D: .
V: TRBV2
J: TRBJ2-1
size: once

DNA: TGTGCCAGTAGTCTCATCGGACACACCATATATTTT
CDR3: CASSLIGHTIYF
D: .
V: TRBV19
J: TRBJ1-3
size: .

DNA: TGTGCCAGCAGCGTAGAGGACACAGCATGGGATCAGCCCCAGCATTTT
CDR3: CASSVEDTAWDQPQHF
D: .
V: TRBV9
J: TRBJ1-5
size: .

DNA: TGTGCCAGCAGTTTCCCAGGCCAAGAGACCCAGTACTTC
CDR3: CASSFPGQETQYF
D: .
V: TRBV28
J: TRBJ2-5
size: .

DNA: TGTGCCAGCACGCAAAGGGCGTTAACCTACGAGCAGTACTTC
CDR3: CASTQRALTYEQYF
D: .
V: TRBV28
J: TRBJ2-7
size: .

DNA: TGTGCCAGCAGTATCGGCCCTCCCAGCTCCTACAATGAGCAGTTCTTC
CDR3: CASSIGPPSSYNEQFF
D: .
V: TRBV27
J: TRBJ2-1
size: .